These 11 T cell receptor beta chains were sequenced from one sample in a study of blood T cells in healthy people across ages. A J-beta primer mix and a sample-barcoded 5' primer were used in a second PCR of about 7 to 12 cycles. Each CDR3 protein gets one entry after TCRdb re-called the 5' RACE reads with MiXCR. The sample includes 1.5 million to 1.8 million distinct CDR3 sequences, approximately 42% of them seen just once. The sequencing input was blood. These receptors were obtained from a woman younger than 35 in good health.

V usage is TRBV20-1 and J usage is TRBJ2-1, with 10 bases identical to TRBD2. V trimming: 3 bases; J trimming: 0 bases; junction bases outside the gene matches: 2. This CDR3 contains 15 residues. CDR1 DFQATT and CDR2 SNEGSKA come from the germline V gene (reference sequence). CDR3 residues: CSASSSGSSYNEQFF. The CDR3 nucleotides are TGCAGTGCTAGTTCTAGCGGGAGCTCCTACAATGAGCAGTTCTTC.

This clonotype was detected a few times. The chain recombines TRBV7-2 with TRBJ2-4; D perhaps matches TRBD2 (5 bases). Germline values: CDR1 SGHTA, CDR2 FQGNSA. The V end was cut by 4 bases, the J end by 4 bases, with 11 bases between. The CDR3 length is 14 residues. The DNA of the CDR3 is TGTGCCAGCAGCTCCCCTTCGGGAAAAAACATTCAGTACTTC. Its protein is CASSSPSGKNIQYF. Filled out from reference TRBV7-2 and TRBJ2-4, the complete variable domain reads GAGVSQSPSNKVTEKGKDVELRCDPISGHTALYWYRQSLGQGLEFLIYFQGNSAPDKSGLPSDRFSAERTGGSVSTLTIQRTQQEDSAVYLCASSSPSGKNIQYFGAGTRLSVL.

This chain uses TRBV7-6 with TRBJ2-1; 11 positions match TRBD2. Germline CDR1 SGHVS, CDR2 FNYEAQ. The V gene end was trimmed by 3 bases and the J gene end by 2 bases; junction bases not matched to a gene: 9. The CDR3 is made up of 18 amino acids. The chain's CDR3 is CASSFHGLAGSTYNEQFF. DNA for the CDR3: TGTGCCAGCAGCTTCCATGGACTAGCGGGTAGCACCTACAATGAGCAGTTCTTC.

This clonotype was counted a few times. The chain employs TRBV2 and TRBJ1-2; D might be TRBD1 (6 bases). Germline CDR1 is SNHLY and CDR2 is FYNNEI. This CDR3 contains 14 residues. Trimming pared 7 bases from V and 0 bases from J, leaving 12 bases between. The CDR3 nucleotides are TGTGCCAGCAATCCGGACAGAGCTAACTATGGCTACACCTTC. Protein product: CASNPDRANYGYTF.

This chain joins TRBV13 and TRBJ2-7; D ambiguous. CDR1 and CDR2 (germline): PRHDT, FYEKMQ (reference sequence). V lost 0 bases and J lost 0, with 6 bases in between. This CDR3 comprises 14 residues. CDR3 sequence: CASSLGKSSYEQYF. CDR3 in DNA: TGTGCCAGCAGCTTAGGCAAGAGCTCCTACGAGCAGTACTTC.

This clonotype has ten or more counts. A read error may explain this, as a much larger clone is one base away. V gene TRBV9 combines with J gene TRBJ2-1; TRBD1 or TRBD2 may be the D gene (5 bases each). With the DNA end fitting TRBJ2-7 better, the J assignment may be wrong. CDR1 and CDR2 (germline): SGDLS, YYNGEE. This CDR3 has 14 residues. CDR3 coding DNA: TGTGCCAGCAGTGGGGGTAGCTCCTACAATGAGCAGTACTTC. Translating gives CASSGGSSYNEQYF.

There are a few counts of this clonotype. This chain's CDR3 is CATREGRFDEQYF. The CDR3, as DNA: TGTGCCACGCGGGAGGGACGTTTCGACGAGCAGTACTTC. V is TRBV7-9 and J is TRBJ2-7; the match to TRBD2 covers 9 bases. Germline CDR1 and CDR2: SEHNR and FQNEAQ (reference sequence). The V segment lost 10 bases and the J segment 5 bases; nucleotides outside the gene matches: 9. The length of the CDR3 is 13 residues. Complete variable domain (other parts from reference TRBV7-9 and TRBJ2-7): DTGVSQNPRHKITKRGQNVTFRCDPISEHNRLYWYRQTLGQGPEFLTYFQNEAQLEKSRLLSDRFSAERPKGSFSTLEIQRTEQGDSAMYLCATREGRFDEQYFGPGTRLTVT.

The table lists this clonotype with a few counts. This rearrangement joins TRBV29-1 to TRBJ2-1; D is possibly TRBD1 or TRBD2 (6 bases each). The CDR3 extends over 14 amino acids. The V end lost 5 bases, the J end lost 0 bases, and 11 bases lay between the germline ends. CDR1 SQVTM and CDR2 ANQGSEA come from the germline V gene. This chain's CDR3 is CSVTGASSYNEQFF. CDR3 sequence (DNA): TGCAGCGTTACGGGGGCGAGCTCCTACAATGAGCAGTTCTTC.

This rearrangement joins TRBV11-2 to TRBJ2-1; no clear D. Trimming removed 7 bases from V and 6 bases from J, with 13 bases in between. Germline V gives CDR1 SGHAT, CDR2 FQNNGV. This CDR3 region has 13 residues. The CDR3 is CASTSMLGNEQFF. The CDR3 DNA is TGTGCCAGCACCTCTATGCTTGGCAATGAGCAGTTCTTC.

The chain carries TRBV4-3 and TRBJ2-7; TRBD1 agrees at 9 bases. Germline CDR1 LGHNA, CDR2 YSLEER. V gave up 2 bases and J gave up 0 bases; unmatched junction bases: 8. The CDR3 is made up of 17 amino acids. The CDR3 DNA reads as TGCGCCAGCAGCCAAACCCTCCCGGACAGGGGCTCCTACGAGCAGTACTTC. It encodes CASSQTLPDRGSYEQYF.

The rearrangement links TRBV9 to TRBJ2-3; 10 nucleotides agree with TRBD2. The germline V gene has CDR1 SGDLS and CDR2 YYNGEE. Germline trimming cut 3 bases from V and 5 bases from J; bases unmatched to any gene: 6. The CDR3 contains 15 residues. The CDR3 loop reads CASSASSGSLDTQYF. CDR3 nucleotide sequence: TGTGCCAGCAGCGCCTCTAGCGGGAGCTTAGATACGCAGTATTTT.